This TCR beta chain is from a study of T-cell memory formation after mild COVID-19 (dated by TCRdb to about 2021). Regarding the study in general: TCR sequence clusters from the two donors were found to be largely donor specific. The cohort comprised two young, previously healthy adult volunteers, one female and one male. In two donors, T-cell clones that expanded and contracted after mild COVID-19 were followed by sequencing TCRalpha and TCRbeta repertoires longitudinally.

What the work shows at the level of the full study, not this receptor alone: Some responding clones were detected in pre-infection memory, which suggested that pre-existing cross-reactive memory T cells had joined the SARS-CoV-2 response. Only a couple of mild cases were covered by the study, and larger cohorts that include severe cases with pre-infection samples were considered necessary. Clones contracting from day 15 to 85 had balanced CD4/CD8 phenotypes, while a second wave expanding from day 15 to 37 was biased towards CD4+. Contracting CD4+ clones turned up mainly in the CM and EM memory subsets, whereas EMRA was where CD8+ clones were enriched. The second-wave clones that peaked on day 37 were not confirmed to be SARS-CoV-2 specific.

For this clonotype: Its antigen target is currently unknown. No clone much larger than this one lies a single base away; base qualities are absent.

Between the V and J ends, shortened by 1 base and 3 bases respectively, the junction contains 13 bases. Based on the germline V gene, the CDR1 and CDR2 sequences are LGHNA and YNFKEQ. Taken from cysteine to phenylalanine, the CDR3 has 15 residues. Solely the CDR3 DNA is kept, with 45 bases framed from the first base. For sequencing, an Illumina NovaSeq 6000 was employed. cDNA libraries for TCRalpha and TCRbeta were prepared by 5'RACE using constant-segment primers, with sample barcodes and unique molecular identifiers added. Trizol reagent was used to extract RNA from every sample. Library amplification was performed in two PCR steps, and a second sample barcode and Illumina TruSeq adapters were introduced in the second step. The libraries were sequenced on an Illumina NovaSeq using 2 x 150 bp paired-end reads. In the original analysis: With migec v1.2.7, reads were demultiplexed and then collapsed into UMI-guided consensus sequences. With mixcr v2.1.11, UMI consensuses were aligned to TRA and TRB V and J templates and assembled into clonotypes. A clonotype was counted as expanded or contracted only if both edgeR and NoisET called the change significant, with noise models trained on biological replicates. For edgeR calls, a false discovery rate-adjusted p below 0.01 and a log2 fold-change threshold of 1 were applied. As an exploratory analysis of dynamics, PCA with hierarchical clustering was applied to max-normalized trajectories of the 1000 most abundant clonotypes. Separately sequenced CD4+ and CD8+ repertoires were used to assign the CD4 or CD8 phenotype of responding clones. The raw public reads went through TCRdb reprocessing: fastp at Q25, MiXCR clone calling, in-frame beta chains kept. Entries are consolidated by CDR3 protein sequence, retaining the most common genes and DNA. The V and J calls were not made by the authors but by TCRdb's processing. For this sample there are around 90,000 distinct CDR3 sequences; more than 10% appear just once. The top ten clones comprise approximately 26% of the sample.

Ficoll-Paque density gradient centrifugation was used to isolate PBMCs. The chain joins TRBV4-2 to TRBJ2-7; tentative D gene TRBD2, with 6 bases matching. This clonotype was sampled from an adult woman who had mild COVID-19 (a few samples of this study predate the infection). The sample titles of this study are shuffled in the database, so cell type and time point are left out; the donor was told from shared clones. The material sequenced was PBMCs or a T cell subset sorted from them (not recorded which). The DNA sequence follows: TGTGCCAGCAGCCAAGTGCCGGGAGCCAACTACGAGCAGTACTTC. It is translated as CASSQVPGANYEQYF.